This T cell receptor (beta chain) came from a study of blood T cells in healthy people across ages. Alongside a J-beta primer mix, a sample-barcoded 5' primer served in a second PCR lasting 7 to 11 cycles. Each CDR3 protein is one row after TCRdb ran MiXCR on the 5' RACE reads. The table lists 1.2 million to 1.5 million distinct CDR3 sequences, around 42% of them singletons. V was pared by 5 bases and J by 5 bases, with 15 bases between. From germline, CDR1 is DFQATT and CDR2 SNEGSKA (reference sequence). The CDR3 runs to 14 residues. The TCR originated in a young woman in good health. The sample taken for sequencing was blood. V usage is TRBV20-1 and J usage is TRBJ1-4, with a tentative D call TRBD1 (6 bases). The CDR3 protein is CSARRDKRNEKLFF. The DNA for the CDR3 is TGCAGTGCTCGGCGGGACAAAAGGAATGAAAAACTGTTTTTT.